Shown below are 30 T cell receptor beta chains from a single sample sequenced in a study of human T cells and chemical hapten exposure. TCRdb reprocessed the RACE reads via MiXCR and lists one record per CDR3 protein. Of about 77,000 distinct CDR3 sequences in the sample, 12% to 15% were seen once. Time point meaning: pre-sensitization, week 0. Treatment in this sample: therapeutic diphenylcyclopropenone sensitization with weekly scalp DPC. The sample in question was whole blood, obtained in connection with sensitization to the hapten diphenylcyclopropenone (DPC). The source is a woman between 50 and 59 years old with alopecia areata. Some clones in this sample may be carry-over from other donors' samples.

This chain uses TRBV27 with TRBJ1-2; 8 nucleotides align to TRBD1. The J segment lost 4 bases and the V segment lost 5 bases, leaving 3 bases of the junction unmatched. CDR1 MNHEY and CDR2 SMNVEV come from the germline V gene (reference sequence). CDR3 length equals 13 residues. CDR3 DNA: TGTGCCAGCAGTAACAGGGGGTCCTATGGCTACACCTTC. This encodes CASSNRGSYGYTF.

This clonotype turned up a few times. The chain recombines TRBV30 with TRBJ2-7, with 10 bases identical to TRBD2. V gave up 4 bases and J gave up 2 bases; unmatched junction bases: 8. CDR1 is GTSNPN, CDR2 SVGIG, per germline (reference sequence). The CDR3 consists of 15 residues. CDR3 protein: CAWNQPSGSTYEQYF. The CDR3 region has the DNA TGTGCCTGGAATCAACCTAGCGGGAGTACCTACGAGCAGTACTTC.

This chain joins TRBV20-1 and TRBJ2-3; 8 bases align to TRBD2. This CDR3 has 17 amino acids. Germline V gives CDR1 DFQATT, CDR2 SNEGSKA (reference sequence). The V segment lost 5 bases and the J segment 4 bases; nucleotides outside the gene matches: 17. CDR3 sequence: CSARTHESSGSPDTQYF. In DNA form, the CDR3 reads TGCAGTGCTCGAACACACGAGAGCAGCGGGAGCCCAGATACGCAGTATTTT.

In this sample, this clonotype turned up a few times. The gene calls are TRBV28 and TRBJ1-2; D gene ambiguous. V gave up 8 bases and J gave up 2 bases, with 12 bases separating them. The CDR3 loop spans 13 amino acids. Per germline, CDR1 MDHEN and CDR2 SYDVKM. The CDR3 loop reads CASVRFRNYGYTF. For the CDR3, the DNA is TGTGCCAGCGTAAGGTTTCGGAACTATGGCTACACCTTC.

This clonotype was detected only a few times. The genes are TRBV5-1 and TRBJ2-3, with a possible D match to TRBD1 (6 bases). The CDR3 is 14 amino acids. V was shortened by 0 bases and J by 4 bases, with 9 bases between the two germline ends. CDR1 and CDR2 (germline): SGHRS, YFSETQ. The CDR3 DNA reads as TGCGCCAGCAGCTTGGCTGGACAGCCAGATACGCAGTATTTT. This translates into CASSLAGQPDTQYF.

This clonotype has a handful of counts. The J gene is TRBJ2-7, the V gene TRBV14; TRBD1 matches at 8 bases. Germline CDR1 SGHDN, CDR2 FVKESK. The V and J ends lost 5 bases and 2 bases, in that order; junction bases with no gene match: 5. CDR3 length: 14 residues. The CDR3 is CASSSRTGPYEQYF. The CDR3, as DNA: TGTGCCAGCAGCTCGCGGACAGGGCCCTACGAGCAGTACTTC.

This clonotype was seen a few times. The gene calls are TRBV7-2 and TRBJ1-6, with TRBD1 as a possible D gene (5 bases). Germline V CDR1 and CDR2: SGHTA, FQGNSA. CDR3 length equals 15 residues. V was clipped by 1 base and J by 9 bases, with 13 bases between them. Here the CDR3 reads CASSLGGRVRSPLHF. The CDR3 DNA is TGTGCCAGCAGCTTAGGCGGCAGGGTACGTTCACCCCTCCACTTT. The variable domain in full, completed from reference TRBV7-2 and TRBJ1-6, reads GAGVSQSPSNKVTEKGKDVELRCDPISGHTALYWYRQSLGQGLEFLIYFQGNSAPDKSGLPSDRFSAERTGGSVSTLTIQRTQQEDSAVYLCASSLGGRVRSPLHFGNGTRLTVT.

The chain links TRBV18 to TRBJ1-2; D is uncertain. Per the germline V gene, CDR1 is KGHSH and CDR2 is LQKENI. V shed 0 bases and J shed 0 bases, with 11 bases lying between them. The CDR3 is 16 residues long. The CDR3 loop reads CASSPPWSVANYGYTF. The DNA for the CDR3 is TGTGCCAGCTCACCACCGTGGAGTGTCGCTAACTATGGCTACACCTTC.

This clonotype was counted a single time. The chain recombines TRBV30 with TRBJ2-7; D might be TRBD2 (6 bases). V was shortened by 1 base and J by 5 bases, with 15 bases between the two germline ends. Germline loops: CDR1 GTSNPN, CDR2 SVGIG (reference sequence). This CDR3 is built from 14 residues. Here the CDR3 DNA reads TGTGCCTGGAGTGAAGGCAGGGAGGTCGACGAGCAGTACTTC. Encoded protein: CAWSEGREVDEQYF.

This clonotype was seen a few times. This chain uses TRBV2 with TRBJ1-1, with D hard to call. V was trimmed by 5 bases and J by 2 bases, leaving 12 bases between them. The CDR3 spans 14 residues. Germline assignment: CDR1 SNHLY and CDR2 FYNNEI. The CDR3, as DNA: TGTGCCAGCAGTCCAACTACTTTAAACACTGAAGCTTTCTTT. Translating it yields CASSPTTLNTEAFF.

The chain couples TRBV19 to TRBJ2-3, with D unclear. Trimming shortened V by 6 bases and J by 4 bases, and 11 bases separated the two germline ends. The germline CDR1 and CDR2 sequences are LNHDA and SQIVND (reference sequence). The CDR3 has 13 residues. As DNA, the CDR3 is TGTGCCAGTAGGTCGGATGTGGCAGATACGCAGTATTTT. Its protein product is CASRSDVADTQYF.

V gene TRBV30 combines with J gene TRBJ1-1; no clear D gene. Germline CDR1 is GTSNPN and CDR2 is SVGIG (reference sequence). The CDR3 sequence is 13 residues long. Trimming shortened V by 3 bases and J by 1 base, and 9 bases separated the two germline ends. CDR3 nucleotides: TGTGCCTGGAGGGGGTCGCGGAACACTGAAGCTTTCTTT. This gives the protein CAWRGSRNTEAFF.

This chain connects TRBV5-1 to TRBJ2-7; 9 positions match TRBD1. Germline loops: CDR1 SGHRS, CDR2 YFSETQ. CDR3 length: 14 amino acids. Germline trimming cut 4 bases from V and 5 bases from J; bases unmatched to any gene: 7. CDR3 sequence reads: CASSAGTGLHEQYF. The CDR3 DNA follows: TGCGCCAGCAGCGCCGGGACAGGGCTCCACGAGCAGTACTTC.

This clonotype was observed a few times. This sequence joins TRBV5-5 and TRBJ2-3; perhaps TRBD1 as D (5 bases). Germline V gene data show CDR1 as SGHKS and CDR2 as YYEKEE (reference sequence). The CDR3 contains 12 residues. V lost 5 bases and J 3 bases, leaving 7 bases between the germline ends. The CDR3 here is CASSHRTDTQYF. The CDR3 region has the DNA TGTGCCAGCAGTCACAGGACAGATACGCAGTATTTT.

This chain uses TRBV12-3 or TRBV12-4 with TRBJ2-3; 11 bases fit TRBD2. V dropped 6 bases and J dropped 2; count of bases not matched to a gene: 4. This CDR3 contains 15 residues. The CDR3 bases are TGTGCCAGCAGGAGACTAGCGGGAACCACAGATACGCAGTATTTT. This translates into CASRRLAGTTDTQYF.

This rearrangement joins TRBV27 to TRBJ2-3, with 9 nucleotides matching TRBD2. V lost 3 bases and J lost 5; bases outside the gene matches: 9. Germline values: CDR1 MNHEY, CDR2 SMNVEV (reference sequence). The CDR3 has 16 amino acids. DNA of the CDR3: TGTGCCAGCAGTTTGGGACTAGCCTTACGAATAGATACGCAGTATTTT. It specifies CASSLGLALRIDTQYF.

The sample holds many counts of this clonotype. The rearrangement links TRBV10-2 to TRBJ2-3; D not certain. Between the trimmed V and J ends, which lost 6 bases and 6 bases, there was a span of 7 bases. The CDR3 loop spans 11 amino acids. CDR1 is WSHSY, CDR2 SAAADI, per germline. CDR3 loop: CASRQRDTQYF. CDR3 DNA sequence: TGCGCCAGCAGGCAGAGGGATACGCAGTATTTT.

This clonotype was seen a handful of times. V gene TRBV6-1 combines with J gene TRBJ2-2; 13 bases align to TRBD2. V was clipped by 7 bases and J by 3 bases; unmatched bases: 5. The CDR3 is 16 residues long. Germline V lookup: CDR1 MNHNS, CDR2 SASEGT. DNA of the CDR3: TGTGCCAGCACCGGGACTAGCGGGATGTACACCGGGGAGCTGTTTTTT. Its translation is CASTGTSGMYTGELFF.

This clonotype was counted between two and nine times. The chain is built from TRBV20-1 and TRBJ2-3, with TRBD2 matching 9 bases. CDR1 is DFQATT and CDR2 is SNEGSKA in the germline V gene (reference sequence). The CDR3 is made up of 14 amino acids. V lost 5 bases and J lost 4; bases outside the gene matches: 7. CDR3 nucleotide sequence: TGCAGTGCTGTTCCGGGACTAGCATCAGATACGCAGTATTTT. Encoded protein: CSAVPGLASDTQYF.

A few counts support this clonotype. DNA of the CDR3: TGCAGTGCGCTCCGGGAGGGTTTGAACACTGAAGCTTTCTTT. Translation gives CSALREGLNTEAFF. The chain carries TRBV20-1 and TRBJ1-1; D uncertain. The CDR3 is 14 residues long. Germline V gene lookup returns CDR1 DFQATT and CDR2 SNEGSKA (reference sequence). The V and J ends lost 6 bases and 0 bases respectively, with 14 bases between them.

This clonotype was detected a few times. The CDR3 region has the DNA TGTGCCTGGAGTCGACAGGGCCCCGAGCAGTACTTC. Translated, it gives CAWSRQGPEQYF. V and J are TRBV30 and TRBJ2-7, with 7 bases identical to TRBD1. CDR1 GTSNPN and CDR2 SVGIG come from the germline V gene (reference sequence). Trimming at V came to 2 bases and at J to 6 bases, leaving 4 bases not matched to a gene. The CDR3 loop spans 12 amino acids.

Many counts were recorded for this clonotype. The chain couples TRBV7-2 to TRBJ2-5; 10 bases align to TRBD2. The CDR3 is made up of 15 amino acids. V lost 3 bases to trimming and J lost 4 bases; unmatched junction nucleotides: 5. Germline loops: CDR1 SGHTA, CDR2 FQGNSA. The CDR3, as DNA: TGTGCCAGCAGCTTTCCGACTAGCGGGTTAGAGACCCAGTACTTC. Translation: CASSFPTSGLETQYF.

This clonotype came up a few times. The chain's CDR3 is CSVEGGGDNEQFF. For the CDR3, the DNA is TGCAGCGTTGAAGGTGGGGGGGACAATGAGCAGTTCTTC. This chain uses TRBV29-1 with TRBJ2-1; 7 nucleotides line up with TRBD2. CDR3 length: 13 amino acids. Per germline, CDR1 SQVTM and CDR2 ANQGSEA. The junction had 2 bases not matched to a gene; V was cut back by 1 base and J by 5 bases.

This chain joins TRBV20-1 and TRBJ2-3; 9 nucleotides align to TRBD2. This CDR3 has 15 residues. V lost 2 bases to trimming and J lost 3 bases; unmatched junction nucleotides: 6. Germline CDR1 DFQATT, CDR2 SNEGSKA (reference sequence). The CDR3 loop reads CSARLPGLATDTQYF. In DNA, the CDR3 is TGCAGTGCTAGATTGCCGGGACTAGCTACAGATACGCAGTATTTT.

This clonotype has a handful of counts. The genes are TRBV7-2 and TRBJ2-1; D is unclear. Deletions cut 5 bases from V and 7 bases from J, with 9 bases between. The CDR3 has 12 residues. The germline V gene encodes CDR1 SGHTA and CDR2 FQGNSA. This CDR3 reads CASSPQRNEQFF. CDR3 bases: TGTGCCAGCAGCCCCCAGAGGAATGAGCAGTTCTTC.

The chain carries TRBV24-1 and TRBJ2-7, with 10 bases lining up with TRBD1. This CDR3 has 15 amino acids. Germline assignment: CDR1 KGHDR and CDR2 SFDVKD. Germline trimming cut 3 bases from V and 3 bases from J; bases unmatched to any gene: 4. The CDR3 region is CATSDTTGGGYEQYF. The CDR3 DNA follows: TGTGCCACCAGTGATACGACAGGGGGCGGCTACGAGCAGTACTTC.

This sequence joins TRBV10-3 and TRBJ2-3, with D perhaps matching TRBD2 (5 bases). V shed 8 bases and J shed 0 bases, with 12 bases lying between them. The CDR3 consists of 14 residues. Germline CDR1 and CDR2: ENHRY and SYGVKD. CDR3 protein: CAIGRLASTDTQYF. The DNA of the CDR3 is TGTGCCATCGGGCGGCTAGCCAGCACAGATACGCAGTATTTT.

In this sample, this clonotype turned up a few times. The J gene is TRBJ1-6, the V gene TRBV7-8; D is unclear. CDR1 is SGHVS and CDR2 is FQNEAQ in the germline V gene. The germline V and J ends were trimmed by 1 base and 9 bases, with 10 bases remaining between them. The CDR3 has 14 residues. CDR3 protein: CASSLEEWRSPLHF. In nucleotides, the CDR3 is TGTGCCAGCAGCTTAGAGGAATGGCGTTCACCCCTCCACTTT.

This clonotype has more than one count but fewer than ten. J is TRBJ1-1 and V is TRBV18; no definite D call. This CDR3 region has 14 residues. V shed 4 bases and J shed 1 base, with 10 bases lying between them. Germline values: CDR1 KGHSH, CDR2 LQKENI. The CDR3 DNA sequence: TGTGCCAGCTCACTCGGTCCGGGGAACACTGAAGCTTTCTTT. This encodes CASSLGPGNTEAFF.

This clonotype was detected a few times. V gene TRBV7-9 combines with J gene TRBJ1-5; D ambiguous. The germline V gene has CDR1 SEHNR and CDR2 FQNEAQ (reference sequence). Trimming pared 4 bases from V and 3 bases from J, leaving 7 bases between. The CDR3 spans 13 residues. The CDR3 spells CASSYRDNQPQHF. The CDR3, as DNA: TGTGCCAGCAGCTACCGGGACAATCAGCCCCAGCATTTT.